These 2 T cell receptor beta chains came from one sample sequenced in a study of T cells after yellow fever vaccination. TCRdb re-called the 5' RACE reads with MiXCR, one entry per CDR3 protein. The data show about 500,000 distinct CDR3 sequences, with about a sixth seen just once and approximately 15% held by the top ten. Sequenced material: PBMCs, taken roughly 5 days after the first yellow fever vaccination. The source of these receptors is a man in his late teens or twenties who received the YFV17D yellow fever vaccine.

The CDR3, as DNA: TGTGCCAGCAGCTTAGGCAAGCGGGGGGCCTTTCGGGAGCAGTTCTTC. Protein: CASSLGKRGAFREQFF. This chain uses TRBV7-3 with TRBJ2-1, with 9 positions matching TRBD2. Trimming removed 2 bases from V and 10 bases from J; junction bases left unmatched: 12. The CDR3 has 16 residues. CDR1 and CDR2 from the germline V gene are SGHTA and FQGTGA.

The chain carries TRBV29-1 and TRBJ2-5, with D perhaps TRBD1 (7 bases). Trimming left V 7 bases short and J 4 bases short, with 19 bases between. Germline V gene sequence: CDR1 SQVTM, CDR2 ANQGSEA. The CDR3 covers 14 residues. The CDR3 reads CSARRAGGGETQYF. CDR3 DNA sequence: TGCAGCGCCCGGAGGGCAGGGGGAGGAGAGACCCAGTACTTC.